The entry that follows covers one T cell receptor beta chain sequence. Its antigen is not known. A read error may produce the germline difference seen at one junction end. This entry belongs to a study of PD-L1 blockade in urothelial cancer. Background on the study: Patients' prior chemotherapy regimens numbered 0 to 3. Blood samples had a median of approximately 150,000 T cells, roughly 76,000 unique TCRs, and clonality around 0.08. Blood analysis was done at 3 weeks (second dose) and 6 weeks after treatment began.

The study, taken as a whole, reports: Those with durable benefit had larger increases in tumor-associated blood clones at 3 weeks.

The time point denotes: peripheral blood 6 weeks after treatment start. Germline assignment: CDR1 LGHNT and CDR2 FRNRAP. CDR3 length equals 11 residues. The assay was immunoSEQ multiplex PCR, and TCRdb's table has in-frame clones only and misses some. The data contain some 120,000 clones, around 90% of them seen just once; the ten biggest clones take up less than 5%. The receptor's source is a man aged 55 to 70 with urothelial cancer. V and J are TRBV12-5 and TRBJ1-2, with D maybe TRBD1 (5 bases). Sequencing was performed on PBMCs, taken around atezolizumab (anti-PD-L1) treatment. DNA of the CDR3: TGCGCATTGGAAAAGGGGCGAGGCTACACCTTC. The encoded protein is CALEKGRGYTF. Together with reference TRBV12-5 and TRBJ1-2, the CDR3 gives the full variable domain: DARVTQTPRHKVTEMGQEVTMRCQPILGHNTVFWYRQTMMQGLELLAYFRNRAPLDDSGMPKDRFSAEMPDATLATLKIQPSEPRDSAVYFCALEKGRGYTFGSGTRLTVV.